A selection of T cell receptor beta chains follows, all from one sample in a study of blood T cell repertoires in COVID-19. Sequencing used immunoSEQ multiplex PCR; TCRdb keeps in-frame clones, though not all of them. Among 80,000 to 90,000 clones listed, around 83% were seen once. Sequencing was carried out using peripheral blood. The source is a woman aged 70 to 79 with acute or convalescent COVID-19. Both conserved end residues are part of each CDR3. The D gene is left open where the match is weak. Rows may omit the clone size; those that give it use once, few, many or a size class.

D gene: TRBD1; clone size: NA; V gene: TRBV19; J gene: TRBJ2-1; CDR3 DNA: TGTGCCAGTAGTAGGGACAGTTATTACAATGAGCAGTTCTTC; CDR3 protein: CASSRDSYYNEQFF
D gene: NA; clone size: NA; V gene: TRBV6-4; J gene: TRBJ1-5; CDR3 DNA: TGTGCCAGCAGTTACAGGGTGGGGCAGCCCCAGCATTTT; CDR3 protein: CASSYRVGQPQHF
D gene: NA; clone size: NA; V gene: TRBV6-4; J gene: TRBJ1-6; CDR3 DNA: TGTGCCAGCAGTGACTCCGGACGAGGGTCACCCCTCCACTTT; CDR3 protein: CASSDSGRGSPLHF
D gene: NA; clone size: NA; V gene: TRBV7-8; J gene: TRBJ1-5; CDR3 DNA: TGTGCCAGCAGCTCTCTTTTCAATCAGCCCCAGCATTTT; CDR3 protein: CASSSLFNQPQHF
D gene: NA; clone size: NA; V gene: TRBV10-3; J gene: TRBJ1-5; CDR3 DNA: TGTGCCATCAGTGAAGGGGGAGTCAGCCAGCCCCAGCATTTT; CDR3 protein: CAISEGGVSQPQHF
D gene: NA; clone size: NA; V gene: TRBV3-1/TRBV3-2; J gene: TRBJ2-1; CDR3 DNA: TGTGCCAGCAGCCAGTTGGAGCCCTCCAATGAGCAGTTCTTC; CDR3 protein: CASSQLEPSNEQFF
D gene: NA; clone size: few; V gene: TRBV18; J gene: TRBJ2-5; CDR3 DNA: TGTGCCAGCTCATCTAAAACCGGGACTCACGGACAAGAGACCCAGTACTTC; CDR3 protein: CASSSKTGTHGQETQYF
D gene: TRBD1; clone size: NA; V gene: TRBV3-1/TRBV3-2; J gene: TRBJ2-5; CDR3 DNA: TGTGCCAGCAGCCCTTATCCCGGGACAGGGAAGAGGGAGACCCAGTACTTC; CDR3 protein: CASSPYPGTGKRETQYF
D gene: NA; clone size: NA; V gene: TRBV7-3; J gene: TRBJ2-1; CDR3 DNA: TGTGCCAGCAGCATTCTTTCCCATGAGCAGTTCTTC; CDR3 protein: CASSILSHEQFF
D gene: NA; clone size: NA; V gene: TRBV3-1/TRBV3-2; J gene: TRBJ1-1; CDR3 DNA: TGTGCCAGCAGCCCCACAGGGCTCACTGAAGCTTTCTTT; CDR3 protein: CASSPTGLTEAFF
D gene: NA; clone size: NA; V gene: TRBV27; J gene: TRBJ1-3; CDR3 DNA: TGTGCCAGCAGTTCCTCAGGGGCGGGTAGGAACACCATATATTTT; CDR3 protein: CASSSSGAGRNTIYF
D gene: NA; clone size: NA; V gene: TRBV18; J gene: TRBJ1-1; CDR3 DNA: TGTGCCAGCTCACCAACACAGGGTCCTGCTGAAGCTTTCTTT; CDR3 protein: CASSPTQGPAEAFF
D gene: NA; clone size: NA; V gene: TRBV7-2; J gene: TRBJ1-2; CDR3 DNA: TGTGCCAGCACCTGGGGGGGTATGGGTGGCTACACCTTC; CDR3 protein: CASTWGGMGGYTF
D gene: TRBD1; clone size: NA; V gene: TRBV5-1; J gene: TRBJ2-6; CDR3 DNA: TGCGCCAGCAGCTTGTCGGGACAGGCTGGGGCCAACGTCCTGACTTTC; CDR3 protein: CASSLSGQAGANVLTF
D gene: NA; clone size: NA; V gene: TRBV5-5; J gene: TRBJ1-2; CDR3 DNA: TGTGCCAGCAGTCCTCTTTCCCCGTGGTTATCGGACTATGGCTACACCTTC; CDR3 protein: CASSPLSPWLSDYGYTF
D gene: TRBD1; clone size: NA; V gene: TRBV5-1; J gene: TRBJ1-1; CDR3 DNA: TGCGCCAGCAGCTTTACAGGGGGAGACAACACTGAAGCTTTCTTT; CDR3 protein: CASSFTGGDNTEAFF
D gene: NA; clone size: NA; V gene: TRBV7-7; J gene: TRBJ1-5; CDR3 DNA: TGTGCTAGCAGCGTCGACAGAAATCAGCCCCAGCATTTT; CDR3 protein: CASSVDRNQPQHF
D gene: TRBD1; clone size: NA; V gene: TRBV19; J gene: TRBJ1-1; CDR3 DNA: TGTGCCAGCGACAGGGGGACGGGGAGAAAAGCTTTCTTT; CDR3 protein: CASDRGTGRKAFF
D gene: NA; clone size: NA; V gene: TRBV5-1; J gene: TRBJ2-1; CDR3 DNA: TGCGCCAGCAGCCCGGAGAAATCCCACAATGAGCAGTTCTTC; CDR3 protein: CASSPEKSHNEQFF
D gene: NA; clone size: NA; V gene: TRBV18; J gene: TRBJ1-5; CDR3 DNA: TGTGCCAGCTCACGAGGACAGTATGGGAATCAGCCCCAGCATTTT; CDR3 protein: CASSRGQYGNQPQHF
D gene: TRBD1; clone size: NA; V gene: TRBV5-1; J gene: TRBJ1-2; CDR3 DNA: TGCGCCAGCAGCTCTGACAGGGGTAGCTACACCTTC; CDR3 protein: CASSSDRGSYTF
D gene: NA; clone size: NA; V gene: TRBV5-1; J gene: TRBJ1-3; CDR3 DNA: TGCGCCAGCACGCCGGGGACAACCGGAAACACCATATATTTT; CDR3 protein: CASTPGTTGNTIYF
D gene: TRBD1; clone size: NA; V gene: TRBV28; J gene: TRBJ2-2; CDR3 DNA: TGTGCCAGCAAATTAGGGCAGGGGGTCCCCGGGGAGCTGTTTTTT; CDR3 protein: CASKLGQGVPGELFF
D gene: NA; clone size: few; V gene: TRBV29-1; J gene: TRBJ1-1; CDR3 DNA: TGCAGCGTTGAGTGGACATTTGAAGCTTTCTTT; CDR3 protein: CSVEWTFEAFF
D gene: NA; clone size: NA; V gene: TRBV29-1; J gene: TRBJ1-2; CDR3 DNA: TGCAGCGAGGCCCACAGGGAGGGTGGCTACACCTTC; CDR3 protein: CSEAHREGGYTF
D gene: NA; clone size: NA; V gene: TRBV4-2; J gene: TRBJ1-1; CDR3 DNA: TGTGCCAGCAGCCAAGATTCGAGGACTGAAGCTTTCTTT; CDR3 protein: CASSQDSRTEAFF
D gene: TRBD1; clone size: NA; V gene: TRBV28; J gene: TRBJ2-6; CDR3 DNA: TGTGCCACCCTGGGACAGGGCAGTAGTAGGGCCAACGTCCTGACTTTC; CDR3 protein: CATLGQGSSRANVLTF
D gene: NA; clone size: NA; V gene: TRBV6-5; J gene: TRBJ1-5; CDR3 DNA: TGTGCCAGCAGTCGACAGGCGGGCATATATCAGCCCCAGCATTTT; CDR3 protein: CASSRQAGIYQPQHF
D gene: NA; clone size: NA; V gene: TRBV19; J gene: TRBJ2-1; CDR3 DNA: TGTGCCAGTAGTATTGGTCAGACCTACAATGAGCAGTTCTTC; CDR3 protein: CASSIGQTYNEQFF
D gene: TRBD1; clone size: NA; V gene: TRBV6-6; J gene: TRBJ1-1; CDR3 DNA: TGTGCCAGCAGTCTGAAACAGGGGGATGGTGAAGCTTTCTTT; CDR3 protein: CASSLKQGDGEAFF
D gene: TRBD1; clone size: NA; V gene: TRBV3-1/TRBV3-2; J gene: TRBJ2-3; CDR3 DNA: TGTGCCAGCAGCCAAAGGGACAGGGAAGATACGCAGTATTTT; CDR3 protein: CASSQRDREDTQYF
D gene: NA; clone size: once; V gene: TRBV7-9; J gene: TRBJ2-6; CDR3 DNA: TGTGCCAGCAGCCCTCGCCGGGCTGGGGCCAACGTCCTGACTTTC; CDR3 protein: CASSPRRAGANVLTF
D gene: NA; clone size: NA; V gene: TRBV2; J gene: TRBJ1-5; CDR3 DNA: TGTGCCAGCAGTGAAGGACAGCCCAATCAGCCCCAGCATTTT; CDR3 protein: CASSEGQPNQPQHF
D gene: NA; clone size: few; V gene: TRBV27; J gene: TRBJ1-1; CDR3 DNA: TGTGCCAGCAGTTCACCAGGGAAGACTGAAGCTTTCTTT; CDR3 protein: CASSSPGKTEAFF
D gene: NA; clone size: NA; V gene: TRBV6-5; J gene: TRBJ2-1; CDR3 DNA: TGTGCCAGCAGGACTAGACCTGAGCAGTTCTTC; CDR3 protein: CASRTRPEQFF
D gene: TRBD1; clone size: few; V gene: TRBV20-1; J gene: TRBJ1-1; CDR3 DNA: TGCAGTGCTAGTTTACAGGGGAGGTATACTGAAGCTTTCTTT; CDR3 protein: CSASLQGRYTEAFF
D gene: TRBD1; clone size: NA; V gene: TRBV15; J gene: TRBJ2-5; CDR3 DNA: TGTGCCACCAGCAGACCTGGGACAGGGGGCCGGGAGACCCAGTACTTC; CDR3 protein: CATSRPGTGGRETQYF
D gene: NA; clone size: NA; V gene: TRBV5-1; J gene: TRBJ1-4; CDR3 DNA: TGCGCCAGCAGCTCCGGAGTGGAGGGTGAAAAACTGTTTTTT; CDR3 protein: CASSSGVEGEKLFF
D gene: TRBD2; clone size: NA; V gene: TRBV20-1; J gene: TRBJ2-1; CDR3 DNA: TGCAGTGCTAGTCAGACTAGCGGGGGGAGTGAGCAGTTCTTC; CDR3 protein: CSASQTSGGSEQFF
D gene: NA; clone size: NA; V gene: TRBV5-1; J gene: TRBJ1-1; CDR3 DNA: TGCGCCAGCAGCAACGGGTCCCCCAACACTGAAGCTTTCTTT; CDR3 protein: CASSNGSPNTEAFF
D gene: TRBD1; clone size: NA; V gene: TRBV19; J gene: TRBJ2-5; CDR3 DNA: TGTGCCAGTAGTATCCTCGGGACAGCCGAAGAGACCCAGTACTTC; CDR3 protein: CASSILGTAEETQYF
D gene: NA; clone size: NA; V gene: TRBV6-6; J gene: TRBJ1-5; CDR3 DNA: TGTGCCAGCAGTGTTACCCAGGCCGATCAGCCCCAGCATTTT; CDR3 protein: CASSVTQADQPQHF
D gene: TRBD2; clone size: NA; V gene: TRBV11-2; J gene: TRBJ2-5; CDR3 DNA: TGTGCCAGCAGCTTAGTTATCGGGCTAGCGGGAGAGACCCAGTACTTC; CDR3 protein: CASSLVIGLAGETQYF
D gene: NA; clone size: NA; V gene: TRBV7-9; J gene: TRBJ1-1; CDR3 DNA: TGTGCCAGCAGCTTTAGCGGGACGGGATTTGAAGCTTTCTTT; CDR3 protein: CASSFSGTGFEAFF
D gene: NA; clone size: NA; V gene: TRBV9; J gene: TRBJ2-1; CDR3 DNA: TGTGCCAGCAGCGTAGCTACAGGGTCTGGTGAGCAGTTCTTC; CDR3 protein: CASSVATGSGEQFF
D gene: TRBD1; clone size: NA; V gene: TRBV5-4; J gene: TRBJ1-4; CDR3 DNA: TGTGCCAGCAGCCCCGGGACAGGGGGCCGTGATGAAAAACTGTTTTTT; CDR3 protein: CASSPGTGGRDEKLFF
D gene: TRBD1; clone size: NA; V gene: TRBV5-1; J gene: TRBJ1-2; CDR3 DNA: TGCGCCAGCAGCTTAACTTCCCTGGGACAGCCATTAGCTAACTATGGCTACACCTTC; CDR3 protein: CASSLTSLGQPLANYGYTF